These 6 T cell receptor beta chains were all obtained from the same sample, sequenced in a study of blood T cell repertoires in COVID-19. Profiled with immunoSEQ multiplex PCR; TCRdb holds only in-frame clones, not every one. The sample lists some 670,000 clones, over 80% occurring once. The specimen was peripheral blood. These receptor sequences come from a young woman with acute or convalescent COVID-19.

The CDR3 DNA sequence: TGTGCCAGCAGCTCCCGGGACAGGAAGAACTATGGCTACACCTTC. Encoded protein: CASSSRDRKNYGYTF. The chain joins TRBV5-4 to TRBJ1-2; TRBD1 matches 8 bases. The CDR3 contains 15 residues. Trimming at V came to 3 bases and at J to 2 bases, leaving 6 bases not matched to a gene. Germline V CDR1 and CDR2: SGHNT, YYREEE (reference sequence).

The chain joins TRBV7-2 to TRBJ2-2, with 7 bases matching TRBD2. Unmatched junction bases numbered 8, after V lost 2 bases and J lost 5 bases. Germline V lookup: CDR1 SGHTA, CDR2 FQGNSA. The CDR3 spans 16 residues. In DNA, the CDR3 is TGTGCCAGCAGCTTAATCAGCGGGGACCCGACCGGGGAGCTGTTTTTT. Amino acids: CASSLISGDPTGELFF.

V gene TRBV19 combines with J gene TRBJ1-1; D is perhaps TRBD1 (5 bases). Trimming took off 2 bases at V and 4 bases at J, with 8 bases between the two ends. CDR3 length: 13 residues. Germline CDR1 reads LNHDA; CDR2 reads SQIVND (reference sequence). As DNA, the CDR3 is TGTGCCAGTAGTATACTGGGGCGCACTGAAGCTTTCTTT. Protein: CASSILGRTEAFF.

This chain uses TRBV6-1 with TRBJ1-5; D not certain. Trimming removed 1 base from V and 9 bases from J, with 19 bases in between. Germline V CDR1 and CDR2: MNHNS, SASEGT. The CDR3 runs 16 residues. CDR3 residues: CASSEGGSPRMWPQHF. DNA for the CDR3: TGTGCCAGCAGTGAAGGCGGCAGTCCCCGCATGTGGCCCCAGCATTTT.

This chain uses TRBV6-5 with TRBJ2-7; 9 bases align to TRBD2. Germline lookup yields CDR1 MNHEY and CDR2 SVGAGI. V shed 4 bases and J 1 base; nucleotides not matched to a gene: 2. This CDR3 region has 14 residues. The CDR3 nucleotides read TGTGCCAGCAGTTCAAGCGGGGGGTCCTACGAGCAGTACTTC. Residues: CASSSSGGSYEQYF.

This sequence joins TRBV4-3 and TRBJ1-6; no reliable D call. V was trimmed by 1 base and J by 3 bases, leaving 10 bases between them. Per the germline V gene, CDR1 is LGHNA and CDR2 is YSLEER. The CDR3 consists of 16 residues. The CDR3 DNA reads TGCGCCAGCAGCCAAGCGGTATCTCACTATAATTCACCCCTCCACTTT. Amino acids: CASSQAVSHYNSPLHF.